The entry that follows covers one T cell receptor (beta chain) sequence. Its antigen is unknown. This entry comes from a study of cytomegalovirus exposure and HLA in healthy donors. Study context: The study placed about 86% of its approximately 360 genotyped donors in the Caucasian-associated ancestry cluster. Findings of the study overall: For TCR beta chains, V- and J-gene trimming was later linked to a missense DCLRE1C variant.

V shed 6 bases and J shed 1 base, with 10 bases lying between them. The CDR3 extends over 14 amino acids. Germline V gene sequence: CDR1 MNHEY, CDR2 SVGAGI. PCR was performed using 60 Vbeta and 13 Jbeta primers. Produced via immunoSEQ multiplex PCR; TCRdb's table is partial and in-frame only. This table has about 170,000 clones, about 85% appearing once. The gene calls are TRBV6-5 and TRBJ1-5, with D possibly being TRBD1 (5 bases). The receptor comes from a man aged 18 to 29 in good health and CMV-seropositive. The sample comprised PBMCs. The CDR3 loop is CASRPRQSNQPQHF. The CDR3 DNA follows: TGTGCCAGCAGGCCACGACAGAGCAATCAGCCCCAGCATTTT.